The rows below give T cell receptor beta chains drawn from one sample of a study of long-term antiretroviral therapy in people with HIV. Method: immunoSEQ multiplex PCR; TCRdb's copy keeps in-frame clones and lacks some. This sample yields about 32,000 clones, of which 97% are seen a single time; 1.5% to 2% belongs to the top ten. This material consisted of unsorted PBMCs, taken 7.6 years after starting antiretroviral therapy. The receptor source for this set is a man younger than 40 with HIV. The CDR3 runs from the conserved cysteine through the conserved F or W. The D gene is left open where the match is weak. Clone size is stated in some rows and not others, as once, few, many or a class when expanded.

size: NA; J: TRBJ2-3; D: NA; V: TRBV7-9; CDR3: CAGKMSTDTQYF; DNA: TGTGCCGGGAAAATGAGCACAGATACGCAGTATTTT
size: NA; J: TRBJ1-1; D: TRBD1; V: TRBV5-4; CDR3: CASSLVDRGEAFF; DNA: TGTGCCAGCAGCTTGGTGGACAGGGGTGAAGCTTTCTTT
size: NA; J: TRBJ2-2; D: NA; V: TRBV6-1; CDR3: CASIGVSVGELFF; DNA: TGTGCCAGCATCGGGGTCTCGGTCGGGGAGCTGTTTTTT
size: few; J: TRBJ2-7; D: NA; V: TRBV7-9; CDR3: CASSLEFSQRSYEQYF; DNA: TGTGCCAGCAGCTTAGAATTTAGTCAGCGGTCCTACGAGCAGTACTTC
size: NA; J: TRBJ2-7; D: NA; V: TRBV5-1; CDR3: CASSTGPRILYEQYF; DNA: TGCGCCAGCAGCACGGGACCGCGGATCCTCTACGAGCAGTACTTC
size: once; J: TRBJ2-7; D: TRBD1; V: TRBV30; CDR3: CAQRDSYEQYF; DNA: TGTGCCCAACGGGACAGCTACGAGCAGTACTTC
size: NA; J: TRBJ2-3; D: NA; V: TRBV29-1; CDR3: CSLCVGGADTQYF; DNA: TGCAGCCTTTGTGTAGGGGGAGCGGATACGCAGTATTTT
size: NA; J: TRBJ2-7; D: TRBD1; V: TRBV5-6; CDR3: CASSTGQGTYEQYF; DNA: TGTGCCAGCAGCACGGGACAGGGCACCTACGAGCAGTACTTC
size: NA; J: TRBJ1-4; D: NA; V: TRBV10-3; CDR3: CAIKSGTNEKLFF; DNA: TGTGCCATCAAGTCTGGGACTAATGAAAAACTGTTTTTT
size: NA; J: TRBJ2-1; D: NA; V: TRBV7-3; CDR3: CASSLSAGDSNEQFF; DNA: TGTGCCAGCAGCTTAAGTGCAGGGGACTCAAATGAGCAGTTCTTC
size: NA; J: TRBJ2-2; D: NA; V: TRBV7-6; CDR3: CASSPAGAGGELFF; DNA: TGTGCCAGCAGCCCCGCAGGGGCGGGCGGGGAGCTGTTTTTT
size: NA; J: TRBJ1-1; D: NA; V: TRBV19; CDR3: CASNLVGRTEAFF; DNA: TGTGCCAGTAACCTTGTCGGGCGCACAGAAGCTTTCTTT
size: NA; J: TRBJ2-3; D: TRBD1; V: TRBV9; CDR3: CASSFGQGDSTDTQYF; DNA: TGTGCCAGCAGCTTCGGACAGGGGGATAGCACAGATACGCAGTATTTT
size: NA; J: TRBJ1-6; D: NA; V: TRBV29-1; CDR3: CSAAGGAGSPLHF; DNA: TGCAGCGCCGCGGGAGGGGCCGGGTCACCCCTCCACTTT
size: NA; J: TRBJ2-7; D: NA; V: TRBV7-2; CDR3: CASSPLPGSSYEQYF; DNA: TGTGCCAGCAGCCCTCTTCCGGGGTCCTCCTACGAGCAGTACTTC
size: NA; J: TRBJ2-3; D: NA; V: TRBV7-3; CDR3: CASSLISGGTQYF; DNA: TGTGCCAGCAGCTTAATAAGTGGGGGTACGCAGTATTTT
size: NA; J: TRBJ2-2; D: TRBD1; V: TRBV19; CDR3: CASSIGQGGTGELFF; DNA: TGTGCCAGTAGTATCGGACAGGGCGGAACCGGGGAGCTGTTTTTT
size: NA; J: TRBJ2-3; D: TRBD2; V: TRBV5-4; CDR3: CASSLASGGTDTQYF; DNA: TGTGCCAGCAGCTTGGCTAGCGGGGGGACAGATACGCAGTATTTT
size: once; J: TRBJ2-5; D: NA; V: TRBV9; CDR3: CASSVGTRGETQYF; DNA: TGTGCCAGCAGCGTGGGGACGAGGGGAGAGACCCAGTACTTC
size: NA; J: TRBJ2-6; D: TRBD1; V: TRBV7-2; CDR3: CASALEGTVLSGANVLTF; DNA: TGTGCCAGCGCACTTGAAGGGACAGTACTCTCTGGGGCCAACGTCCTGACTTTC